These 26 T cell receptor beta chains share one sample of origin, sequenced in a study of blood T cell repertoires in COVID-19. Some clones are missing from TCRdb's copy, which holds only in-frame ones; the method was immunoSEQ multiplex PCR. The data hold 300,000 to 350,000 clones, with about 90% observed a single time. The material sequenced was peripheral blood. Every receptor here comes from a woman in her late teens or twenties who had recovered from COVID-19.

V and J are TRBV9 and TRBJ2-7; D unclear. In germline, CDR1 is SGDLS, CDR2 YYNGEE. V shed 4 bases and J shed 1 base, with 15 bases lying between them. The CDR3 runs 15 residues. Here the CDR3 DNA reads TGTGCCAGCAGCCACGAGGTACTTTCGTCCTACGAGCAGTACGTC. The encoded protein is CASSHEVLSSYEQYV.

The genes are TRBV10-2 and TRBJ2-7; 9 bases fit TRBD2. V was pared by 4 bases and J by 7 bases, with 8 bases of the junction left unmatched. Germline V lookup: CDR1 WSHSY, CDR2 SAAADI. The length of the CDR3 is 14 residues. The CDR3 sequence: CASSVASGMGEQYV. CDR3 DNA sequence: TGCGCCAGCAGTGTGGCTAGCGGGATGGGGGAGCAGTACGTC.

This clone was seen once. V usage is TRBV6-4 and J usage is TRBJ2-1; D is unclear. The CDR3 is made up of 14 amino acids. The germline gives CDR1 MRHNA, CDR2 SNTAGT. Trimming pared 0 bases from V and 7 bases from J, leaving 10 bases between. The CDR3, as DNA: TGTGCCAGCAGTGACTCGGCTGTAACGAATGAGCAGTTCTTC. Its translation is CASSDSAVTNEQFF.

The chain couples TRBV9 to TRBJ2-5; D uncertain. Trimming removed 0 bases from V and 7 bases from J, with 10 bases in between. The CDR3 spans 13 residues. Germline V lookup: CDR1 SGDLS, CDR2 YYNGEE. CDR3 region: CASSVDAGGTQYF. The CDR3 DNA sequence: TGTGCCAGCAGCGTAGATGCCGGCGGGACCCAGTACTTC.

The CDR3 protein is CASSLEVTRSGDTQYF. The CDR3 DNA sequence: TGTGCCAGCAGCTTGGAGGTGACTCGCAGCGGAGATACGCAGTATTTT. The chain joins TRBV5-5 to TRBJ2-3, with D perhaps TRBD2 (5 bases). The V gene's germline CDR1 is SGHKS and CDR2 YYEKEE (reference sequence). V was pared by 0 bases and J by 5 bases, with 16 bases between. This CDR3 contains 16 residues.

V usage is TRBV7-2 and J usage is TRBJ1-2; D not resolved. There are 13 residues in the CDR3. The V end was cut by 5 bases, the J end by 0 bases, with 7 bases between. Germline V gene lookup returns CDR1 SGHTA and CDR2 FQGNSA. The CDR3 DNA reads TGTGCCAGCAGCCTCCCCGCTAACTATGGCTACACCTTC. Its translation is CASSLPANYGYTF.

V is TRBV14 and J is TRBJ2-1, with TRBD2 matching over 9 bases. This CDR3 has 14 residues. Germline V gives CDR1 SGHDN, CDR2 FVKESK. The trim removed 8 bases at V and 6 bases at J, leaving 8 bases unmatched. The CDR3 sequence: CASAGTSRLNEQFF. The CDR3 DNA reads as TGTGCCAGCGCCGGGACTAGCAGACTCAATGAGCAGTTCTTC.

CDR3 coding DNA: TGTGCCAGCAGCGGGAGGCCAGAGCGGGATGAGCAGTTCTTC. It codes for CASSGRPERDEQFF. The chain joins TRBV6-5 to TRBJ2-1; TRBD2 aligns across 7 bases. The CDR3 covers 14 residues. With 6 bases clipped from V and 8 bases from J, the junction kept 10 bases outside the gene matches. Per the germline V gene, CDR1 is MNHEY and CDR2 is SVGAGI.

The chain carries TRBV30 and TRBJ1-2; weak D call: TRBD1 (6 bases). The CDR3 is 14 amino acids. V was trimmed by 3 bases and J by 4 bases, leaving 15 bases between them. Germline V lookup: CDR1 GTSNPN, CDR2 SVGIG (reference sequence). In DNA form, the CDR3 reads TGTGCCTGGAGGGTAACAGGGTCGGGCTATGGCTACACCTTC. Amino acids: CAWRVTGSGYGYTF.

The chain employs TRBV5-1 and TRBJ2-7; 9 bases agree with TRBD1. Germline CDR1 reads SGHRS; CDR2 reads YFSETQ. V shed 4 bases and J 2 bases; nucleotides not matched to a gene: 4. The CDR3 is 14 residues long. The CDR3 reads CASSMGQGTYEQYV. CDR3 nucleotides: TGCGCCAGCAGCATGGGACAGGGTACCTACGAGCAGTACGTC.

This chain joins TRBV29-1 and TRBJ2-3, with D perhaps TRBD2 (6 bases). CDR3 length: 13 amino acids. CDR1 and CDR2 from the germline V gene are SQVTM and ANQGSEA. V lost 3 bases, J lost 2 bases, and 9 bases lay in between. CDR3 region: CSVDGGFTDTQYF. CDR3 nucleotides: TGCAGCGTTGACGGGGGATTCACAGATACGCAGTATTTT.

J is TRBJ1-2 and V is TRBV27, with 9 bases that match TRBD1. CDR1 is MNHEY, CDR2 SMNVEV, per germline (reference sequence). The CDR3 runs to 13 residues. The V gene end was trimmed by 8 bases and the J gene end by 4 bases; junction bases not matched to a gene: 5. This CDR3 reads CASRDREAYGYTF. CDR3 in DNA: TGTGCCAGCCGGGACAGGGAGGCCTATGGCTACACCTTC.

This clone was seen a few times. This rearrangement joins TRBV27 to TRBJ1-2, with 10 positions matching TRBD1. Per germline, CDR1 MNHEY and CDR2 SMNVEV (reference sequence). V was pared by 6 bases and J by 2 bases, with 3 bases of the junction left unmatched. CDR3 size: 14 residues. In DNA form, the CDR3 reads TGTGCCAGCAGACGGACAGGGGGGAACTATGGCTACACCTTC. Translating it yields CASRRTGGNYGYTF.

V usage is TRBV5-6 and J usage is TRBJ2-5, with TRBD2 identical over 14 bases. The CDR3 consists of 17 residues. After removal of 0 bases from V and 4 bases from J, the junction contained 5 bases not matched to a gene. Germline V gene lookup returns CDR1 SGHDT and CDR2 YYEEEE. The CDR3 DNA follows: TGTGCCAGCAGCTTGGGACTAGCGGGAGGGAGGGGAGAGACCCAGTACTTC. It translates to CASSLGLAGGRGETQYF.

The chain is built from TRBV7-2 and TRBJ2-5; 7 bases line up with TRBD2. The CDR3 covers 16 residues. The ends lost 4 bases at V and 2 bases at J; junction bases unmatched: 10. Per the germline V gene, CDR1 is SGHTA and CDR2 is FQGNSA. In DNA, the CDR3 is TGTGCCAGCAGCTATGGGGCGGGAGTGGTACAAGAGACCCAGTACTTC. The encoded protein is CASSYGAGVVQETQYF.

V is TRBV9 and J is TRBJ1-2, with 8 bases lining up with TRBD1. The junction had 11 bases not matched to a gene; V was cut back by 3 bases and J by 4 bases. Per germline, CDR1 SGDLS and CDR2 YYNGEE. CDR3 length equals 16 residues. The CDR3 DNA reads as TGTGCCAGCAGCGAGACGTCGACAGGGGAAGCCTATGGCTACACCTTC. Translating it yields CASSETSTGEAYGYTF.

This chain links TRBV5-1 with TRBJ2-2; D is unclear. V lost 0 bases and J 8 bases, leaving 11 bases between the germline ends. The CDR3 extends over 14 amino acids. Germline CDR1 reads SGHRS; CDR2 reads YFSETQ. The CDR3 loop is CASSLGSIEGELFF. The DNA for the CDR3 is TGCGCCAGCAGCTTGGGTTCCATTGAGGGGGAGCTGTTTTTT. Variable domain in full (rest from reference TRBV5-1 and TRBJ2-2): KAGVTQTPRYLIKTRGQQVTLSCSPISGHRSVSWYQQTPGQGLQFLFEYFSETQRNKGNFPGRFSGRQFSNSRSEMNVSTLELGDSALYLCASSLGSIEGELFFGEGSRLTVL.

The chain carries TRBV6-6 and TRBJ1-2; the match to TRBD1 covers 7 bases. CDR1 and CDR2 (germline): MNHNY, SVGAGI (reference sequence). The CDR3 extends over 15 amino acids. V trimming: 2 bases; J trimming: 3 bases; junction bases outside the gene matches: 6. CDR3 protein: CASSYDRGHDYGYTF. As DNA, the CDR3 is TGTGCCAGCAGTTACGATAGGGGGCACGACTATGGCTACACCTTC.

The chain joins TRBV6-2 or TRBV6-3 to TRBJ2-7, with 7 bases that match TRBD2. The germline gives CDR1 MNHEY, CDR2 SVGEGT. The V segment lost 4 bases and the J segment 0 bases; nucleotides outside the gene matches: 3. The CDR3 contains 14 residues. This chain's CDR3 is CASSWGGSSYEQYV. DNA for the CDR3: TGTGCCAGCAGTTGGGGCGGGAGCTCCTACGAGCAGTACGTC.

This chain joins TRBV7-9 and TRBJ2-1; 7 nucleotides agree with TRBD2. The ends lost 5 bases at V and 5 bases at J; junction bases unmatched: 9. Per the germline V gene, CDR1 is SEHNR and CDR2 is FQNEAQ (reference sequence). The CDR3 covers 15 residues. As DNA, the CDR3 is TGTGCCAGCAGCATAAAGGGGCGGGAGAACAATGAGCAGTTCTTC. Translated: CASSIKGRENNEQFF.

This clone was observed a single time. This chain joins TRBV6-5 and TRBJ2-7; 11 bases are shared with TRBD1. CDR3 length equals 15 residues. CDR1 is MNHEY, CDR2 SVGAGI, per germline. V dropped 3 bases and J dropped 4; count of bases not matched to a gene: 5. The DNA of the CDR3 is TGTGCCAGCAGTTATATGGACAGGGGGCGTTACGAGCAGTACGTC. Its protein is CASSYMDRGRYEQYV.

The J gene is TRBJ1-3, the V gene TRBV9; TRBD1 matches 8 bases. J lost 9 bases, V lost 4 bases, and 15 bases had no gene match. This CDR3 contains 16 residues. The germline CDR1 and CDR2 sequences are SGDLS and YYNGEE. CDR3 nucleotide sequence: TGTGCCAGCAGCAAAACAGGGGGGAGGTCTGGAGGCACCATATATTTT. The encoded protein is CASSKTGGRSGGTIYF.

The chain is built from TRBV11-3 and TRBJ2-2, with TRBD2 identical over 8 bases. The V segment lost 6 bases and the J segment 0 bases; nucleotides outside the gene matches: 0. The V gene's germline CDR1 is SGHNT and CDR2 YENEEA. The CDR3 extends over 14 amino acids. The CDR3 sequence is CASSSGANTGELFF. DNA for the CDR3: TGTGCCAGCAGTAGCGGGGCGAACACCGGGGAGCTGTTTTTT.

This chain uses TRBV15 with TRBJ1-2; 8 nucleotides agree with TRBD1. Germline V CDR1 and CDR2: LNHNV, YYDKDF (reference sequence). V lost 3 bases to trimming and J lost 8 bases; unmatched junction nucleotides: 5. The CDR3 has 13 residues. The CDR3 nucleotides are TGTGCCACCAGCAGGACAGGGGTTCAGGGCTACACCTTC. The encoded protein is CATSRTGVQGYTF. The whole variable domain, remainder taken from reference TRBV15 and TRBJ1-2, is DAMVIQNPRYQVTQFGKPVTLSCSQTLNHNVMYWYQQKSSQAPKLLFHYYDKDFNNEADTPDNFQSRRPNTSFCFLDIRSPGLGDTAMYLCATSRTGVQGYTFGSGTRLTVV.

The V gene is TRBV19, the J gene TRBJ2-2; 8 nucleotides match TRBD2. The CDR3 spans 16 residues. V was pared by 6 bases and J by 4 bases, with 10 bases of the junction left unmatched. Germline V CDR1 and CDR2: LNHDA, SQIVND (reference sequence). The CDR3: CASSLLAGGVTGELFF. CDR3 nucleotides: TGTGCCAGTAGCCTACTGGCGGGAGGCGTCACCGGGGAGCTGTTTTTT.

The chain has TRBV5-1 and TRBJ1-1; weak D call: TRBD1 (5 bases). Germline CDR1 reads SGHRS; CDR2 reads YFSETQ. The V end lost 1 base, the J end lost 3 bases, and 10 bases lay between the germline ends. The CDR3 consists of 14 residues. The CDR3 DNA is TGCGCCAGCAGCTTGTGGGGGGTTGACACTGAAGCTTTCTTT. The encoded protein is CASSLWGVDTEAFF.